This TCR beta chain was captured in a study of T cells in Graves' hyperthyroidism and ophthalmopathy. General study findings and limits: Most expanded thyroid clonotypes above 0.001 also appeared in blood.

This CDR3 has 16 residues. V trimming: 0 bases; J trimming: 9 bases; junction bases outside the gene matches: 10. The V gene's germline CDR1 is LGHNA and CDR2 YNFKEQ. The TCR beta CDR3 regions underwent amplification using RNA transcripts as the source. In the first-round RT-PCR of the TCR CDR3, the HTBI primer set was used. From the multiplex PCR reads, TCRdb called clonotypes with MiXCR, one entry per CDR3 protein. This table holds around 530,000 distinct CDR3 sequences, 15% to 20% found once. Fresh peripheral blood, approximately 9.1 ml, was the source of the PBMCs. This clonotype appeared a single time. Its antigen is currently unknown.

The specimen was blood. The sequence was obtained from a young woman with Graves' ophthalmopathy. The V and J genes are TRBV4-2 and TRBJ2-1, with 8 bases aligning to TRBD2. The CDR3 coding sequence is TGTGCCAGCAGCCAAGAGGGAAGCGGGAGTCTTACTGAGCAGTTCTTC. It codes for CASSQEGSGSLTEQFF.